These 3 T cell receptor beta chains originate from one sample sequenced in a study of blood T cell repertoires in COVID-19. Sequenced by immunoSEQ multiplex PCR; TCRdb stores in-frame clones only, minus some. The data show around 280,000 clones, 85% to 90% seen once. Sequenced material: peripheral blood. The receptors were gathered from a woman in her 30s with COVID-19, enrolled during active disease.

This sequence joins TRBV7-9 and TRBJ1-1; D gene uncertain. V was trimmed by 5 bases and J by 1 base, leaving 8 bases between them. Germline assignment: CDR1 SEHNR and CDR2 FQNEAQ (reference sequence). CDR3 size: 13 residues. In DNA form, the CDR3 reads TGTGCCAGCAGCATTAGTAGGAACACTGAAGCTTTCTTT. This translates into CASSISRNTEAFF.

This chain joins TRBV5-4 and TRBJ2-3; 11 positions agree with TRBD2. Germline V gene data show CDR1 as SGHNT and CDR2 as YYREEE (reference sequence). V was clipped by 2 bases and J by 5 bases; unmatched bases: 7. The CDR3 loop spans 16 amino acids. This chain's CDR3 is CASSFQLAGVGDTQYF. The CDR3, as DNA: TGTGCCAGCAGCTTCCAACTAGCGGGAGTCGGAGATACGCAGTATTTT.

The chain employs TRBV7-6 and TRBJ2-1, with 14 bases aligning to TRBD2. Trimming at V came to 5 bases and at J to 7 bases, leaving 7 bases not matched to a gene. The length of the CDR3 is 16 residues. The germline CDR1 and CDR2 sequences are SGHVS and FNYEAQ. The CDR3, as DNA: TGTGCCAGCAGCCTAACGACTAGCGGGAGGGGAAATGAGCAGTTCTTC. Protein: CASSLTTSGRGNEQFF.